This T cell receptor beta chain was observed in a study of T cells in Graves' hyperthyroidism and ophthalmopathy. Points from the study as a whole: Most clonotypes expanded in thyroid above 0.001 were likewise present in blood.

The investigators amplified TCR beta CDR3 regions from RNA transcripts. With the HTBI primer set, the TCR CDR3 went through a first round of RT-PCR. TCRdb recomputed calls from the multiplex PCR reads with MiXCR, one row per CDR3 protein. The data show almost 500,000 distinct CDR3 sequences, with roughly 22% seen just once and under 55% held by the top ten. This CDR3 contains 14 residues. CDR1 is MGHRA, CDR2 YSYEKL, per germline. The V end lost 4 bases, the J end lost 4 bases, and 11 bases lay between the germline ends. Ophthalmopathy patients had Clinical Activity Score at least 3, NOSPECS grade at least 4, duration under 3 months. Uncontrolled infection, other autoimmune disease, pregnancy or lactation excluded patients. As concerns this clonotype: Its specificity is unknown.

The chain has TRBV4-1 and TRBJ1-5, with no clear D. The source material was blood. The sequence was collected from a woman between 65 and 79 years old with Graves' ophthalmopathy. CDR3 bases: TGCGCCAGCAGCCTTGGTGGGGAGAATCAGCCCCAGCATTTT. It translates to CASSLGGENQPQHF.